The rows below give T cell receptor beta chains drawn from one sample of a study of T cell repertoires in cytomegalovirus infection. From the reads, TCRdb called clonotypes with MiXCR, one entry per CDR3 protein. The sample comprises about 680,000 distinct CDR3 sequences, around 24% of which are singletons, and under 8.5% rests with the top ten. Material: CD8+ T cells from PBMCs. The source is a human donor in good health (CMV status not recorded). Some clones in this sample may be carry-over from other donors' samples. Each CDR3 is given with its conserved first and last residue. Each record gives: D gene, V gene, J gene, CDR3 protein. The D gene is left open where the match is weak.

d_gene: TRBD1; v_gene: TRBV29-1; j_gene: TRBJ1-1; CDR3aa: CSQGQLSANTEAFF
d_gene: TRBD2; v_gene: TRBV28; j_gene: TRBJ2-1; CDR3aa: CASRDLAGGLNEQFF
d_gene: TRBD1; v_gene: TRBV14; j_gene: TRBJ1-1; CDR3aa: CASSPRQGYTEAFF
d_gene: .; v_gene: TRBV5-8; j_gene: TRBJ1-1; CDR3aa: CASSFSRVTEAFF
d_gene: TRBD1; v_gene: TRBV7-6; j_gene: TRBJ2-1; CDR3aa: CASSLNSGGSYNEQFF
d_gene: TRBD1; v_gene: TRBV9; j_gene: TRBJ2-1; CDR3aa: CASSARTGYNEQFF
d_gene: .; v_gene: TRBV28; j_gene: TRBJ2-1; CDR3aa: CASSIDRAGGEQFF
d_gene: .; v_gene: TRBV7-2; j_gene: TRBJ1-1; CDR3aa: CASSLGIRTVDTEAFF
d_gene: .; v_gene: TRBV4-1; j_gene: TRBJ2-5; CDR3aa: CASSQGRLRGPETQYF
d_gene: .; v_gene: TRBV12-3/TRBV12-4; j_gene: TRBJ2-3; CDR3aa: CASSLTDADTQYF
d_gene: .; v_gene: TRBV6-2/TRBV6-3; j_gene: TRBJ2-6; CDR3aa: CASSPLSSGANVLTF
d_gene: .; v_gene: TRBV7-6; j_gene: TRBJ2-7; CDR3aa: CASSLGTVSSYEQYF
d_gene: TRBD2; v_gene: TRBV4-1; j_gene: TRBJ2-3; CDR3aa: CASSPLSWGGDTDTQYF
d_gene: TRBD2; v_gene: TRBV7-3; j_gene: TRBJ2-2; CDR3aa: CASSPGLAGTNTGELFF
d_gene: .; v_gene: TRBV25-1; j_gene: TRBJ2-2; CDR3aa: CASSESHSGRNTGELFF
d_gene: TRBD2; v_gene: TRBV20-1; j_gene: TRBJ2-1; CDR3aa: CSARDPARRGYNEQFF
d_gene: TRBD1; v_gene: TRBV2; j_gene: TRBJ1-1; CDR3aa: CASRPRFTGEDTEAFF
d_gene: TRBD1; v_gene: TRBV5-4; j_gene: TRBJ2-3; CDR3aa: CASSFPSTGSTDTQYF
d_gene: .; v_gene: TRBV29-1; j_gene: TRBJ2-7; CDR3aa: CSVEDRGKPVYELYF
d_gene: .; v_gene: TRBV6-5; j_gene: TRBJ1-6; CDR3aa: CASSYSRQVILSYNSPLHF
d_gene: .; v_gene: TRBV14; j_gene: TRBJ1-5; CDR3aa: CASSQDSQPQHF
d_gene: .; v_gene: TRBV7-6; j_gene: TRBJ2-1; CDR3aa: CASSFSRANEQFF
d_gene: .; v_gene: TRBV5-4; j_gene: TRBJ2-1; CDR3aa: CASSYTGSSNEQFF
d_gene: .; v_gene: TRBV19; j_gene: TRBJ1-6; CDR3aa: CASSIGGGVSPLHF
d_gene: TRBD1; v_gene: TRBV20-1; j_gene: TRBJ1-5; CDR3aa: CSALGQGIQPQHF
d_gene: TRBD1; v_gene: TRBV5-5; j_gene: TRBJ2-2; CDR3aa: CASSLGDSTGELFF
d_gene: TRBD1; v_gene: TRBV12-5; j_gene: TRBJ2-1; CDR3aa: CASGLVVTGDEHFF
d_gene: TRBD2; v_gene: TRBV28; j_gene: TRBJ2-1; CDR3aa: CASSPGTSVNEQFF
d_gene: TRBD1; v_gene: TRBV13; j_gene: TRBJ1-1; CDR3aa: CASSPDRGLRTEAFF
d_gene: .; v_gene: TRBV6-1; j_gene: TRBJ2-2; CDR3aa: CASSERANTGELFF
d_gene: .; v_gene: TRBV7-9; j_gene: TRBJ2-7; CDR3aa: CASSPLRSRYEQYF
d_gene: TRBD1; v_gene: TRBV7-9; j_gene: TRBJ2-7; CDR3aa: CASSSSTGTGENGRSYEQYF
d_gene: TRBD1; v_gene: TRBV12-3/TRBV12-4; j_gene: TRBJ2-1; CDR3aa: CASSAGTGDKEQFF
d_gene: .; v_gene: TRBV6-2/TRBV6-3; j_gene: TRBJ2-5; CDR3aa: CASSWGRIQETQYF
d_gene: .; v_gene: TRBV28; j_gene: TRBJ2-1; CDR3aa: CASKLSPQDAYNEQFF
d_gene: .; v_gene: TRBV4-1; j_gene: TRBJ2-1; CDR3aa: CASSQSLTNRNEQFF
d_gene: TRBD1; v_gene: TRBV7-9; j_gene: TRBJ1-1; CDR3aa: CASSIYGTGGEEAFF
d_gene: .; v_gene: TRBV5-5; j_gene: TRBJ1-5; CDR3aa: CASSPLNLGVNQPQHF
d_gene: TRBD1; v_gene: TRBV7-2; j_gene: TRBJ2-4; CDR3aa: CASSATGGGGKNIQYF
d_gene: .; v_gene: TRBV5-5; j_gene: TRBJ1-6; CDR3aa: CASSFNRAYNSPLHF
d_gene: .; v_gene: TRBV7-8; j_gene: TRBJ1-5; CDR3aa: CASSHPEGRNQPQHF
d_gene: .; v_gene: TRBV7-6; j_gene: TRBJ2-5; CDR3aa: CASSLSGGGYETQYF
d_gene: TRBD1; v_gene: TRBV20-1; j_gene: TRBJ1-1; CDR3aa: CSASTGETEAFF
d_gene: TRBD1; v_gene: TRBV28; j_gene: TRBJ2-3; CDR3aa: CASSLPLGQGFARSLADTQYF
d_gene: .; v_gene: TRBV7-2; j_gene: TRBJ1-2; CDR3aa: CASSLEEVGGMSYTF
d_gene: .; v_gene: TRBV28; j_gene: TRBJ2-5; CDR3aa: CASSPNPGAPQETQYF
d_gene: .; v_gene: TRBV7-8; j_gene: TRBJ2-1; CDR3aa: CASSQTVGGEQFF
d_gene: .; v_gene: TRBV12-3/TRBV12-4; j_gene: TRBJ1-1; CDR3aa: CASSLGATNTEAFF
d_gene: .; v_gene: TRBV4-1; j_gene: TRBJ2-1; CDR3aa: CASSQDDTDGQFF
d_gene: .; v_gene: TRBV7-2; j_gene: TRBJ1-1; CDR3aa: CASSLGRKGSNTEAFF
d_gene: .; v_gene: TRBV2; j_gene: TRBJ2-1; CDR3aa: CAIGGPTGNEQFF